Included here is one T cell receptor (beta chain) sequence, with context. Methods used by the authors: The authors estimated nucleated cell counts from reference gene primer amplification. The repertoire was sequenced with immunoSEQ multiplex PCR; TCRdb's copy has only in-frame clones and lacks some. D and trimming come from the DNA, and the V and J calls and clone size come from that table. The sample lists 60,000 to 75,000 clones; around 86% were seen once. These data come from a study of blood T cell repertoires in COVID-19. The overall study: COVID-19 samples from acute and convalescent phases originated in the United States, Italy and Spain. Sample material is recorded as cDNA or gDNA derived from T cells, B-cell-depleted T cells, or PBMCs.

Germline V gene sequence: CDR1 SGHRS, CDR2 YFSETQ. V was pared by 1 base and J by 5 bases, with 10 bases between. The CDR3 loop spans 14 amino acids. Specimen: peripheral blood. The TCR sequence derives from a human donor in a cohort sampled during active COVID-19. This sequence joins TRBV5-1 and TRBJ2-1; tentative D call: TRBD1 (6 bases). The CDR3 protein is CASSLSGQNNEQFF. The CDR3 DNA sequence: TGCGCCAGCAGCTTGTCGGGACAAAACAATGAGCAGTTCTTC.